A selection of T cell receptor beta chains follows, all from one sample in a study of blood T cell repertoires in COVID-19. The method was immunoSEQ multiplex PCR; TCRdb's version includes in-frame clones alone and lacks a portion of them. The repertoire holds about 370,000 clones, with around 91% as singletons. The sequenced sample was peripheral blood. The source of these receptors is a man between 18 and 29 years old with active or convalescent COVID-19. The CDR3 runs from the conserved cysteine through the conserved F or W. The D gene is left open where the match is weak. Clone size is not always given. Where it is, it says once, few, many or a class for expanded clones.

>NA|TRBJ2-5|NA|TRBV6-5
TGTGCCAGCAGTTACTCGCCGGGAGCCGTAGAGACCCAGTACTTC
CASSYSPGAVETQYF
>NA|TRBJ2-2|NA|TRBV7-2
TGTGCCAGCAGCTCGGTCTGGGGCCAACTGAACACCGGGGAGCTGTTTTTT
CASSSVWGQLNTGELFF
>NA|TRBJ1-5|once|TRBV27
TGTGCCAGCAGTTTCGGGTTCAATCAGCCCCAGCATTTT
CASSFGFNQPQHF
>NA|TRBJ2-7|NA|TRBV10-3
TGTGCCATCAGTGTATCGGGGGGGGACAGCTCCTACGAGCAGTACTTC
CAISVSGGDSSYEQYF
>NA|TRBJ1-1|NA|TRBV7-8
TGTACCAGCAGCTTTACCCAGAACCATGAAGCTTTCTTT
CTSSFTQNHEAFF
>TRBD2|TRBJ2-7|NA|TRBV13
TGTGCCAGCAGCTTAGGAGCGGTCGGGAGGGCCTACGGGCAGTACTTC
CASSLGAVGRAYGQYF
>NA|TRBJ1-1|NA|TRBV5-1
TGCGCCAGCAGCGGGGAGGGACACCCGAACACTGAAGCTTTCTTT
CASSGEGHPNTEAFF
>TRBD2|TRBJ2-3|NA|TRBV19
TGTGCCAGTAGTATCGGTAGCGGGGGATCAGATACGCAGTATTTT
CASSIGSGGSDTQYF
>NA|TRBJ2-2|once|TRBV12-5
TGTGCTAGTGGTGAGGGAATAATCGCGAACACCGGGGAGCTGTTTTTT
CASGEGIIANTGELFF
>TRBD1|TRBJ1-2|few|TRBV6-1
TGTGCCAGCAGTGAAACGGACAGGGGTGGCTATGGCTACACCTTC
CASSETDRGGYGYTF
>NA|TRBJ2-1|NA|TRBV7-3
TGTGCCAGCAGCTTAACGGCGGACAGCTCCTACAATGAGCAGTTCTTC
CASSLTADSSYNEQFF
>NA|TRBJ2-1|NA|TRBV11-3
TGTGCCAGCAGCGCAGACACCCTGAGCTCCTACAATGAGCAGTTCTTC
CASSADTLSSYNEQFF
>TRBD1|TRBJ1-5|NA|TRBV2
TGTGCCAGCAGTGGACAGGGACGAAATCAGCCCCAGCATTTT
CASSGQGRNQPQHF
>NA|TRBJ1-5|NA|TRBV18
TGTGCCAGCTCACCAATAGCCGGATCTGCGAGGAATCAGCCCCAGCATTTT
CASSPIAGSARNQPQHF
>TRBD1|TRBJ1-4|NA|TRBV7-9
TGTGCCAGCAGTACCGGGACAGGGCATGAAAAACTGTTTTTT
CASSTGTGHEKLFF
>TRBD1|TRBJ1-2|NA|TRBV7-3
TGTGCCAGCAGCCCTAGGGGACAGGGGAATTCTGGCTACACCTTC
CASSPRGQGNSGYTF